Shown below are 31 T cell receptor beta chains from a single sample sequenced in a study of technical replicates of blood from a handful of donors. Assay: immunoSEQ multiplex PCR; the TCRdb copy retains only in-frame clones and omits some. Among around 97,000 clones listed, about 95% were seen once. Sequenced input: T cells isolated from PBMCs. The receptors stem from a human donor in good health.

This chain uses TRBV7-7 with TRBJ2-1; 7 bases line up with TRBD2. The CDR3 spans 13 residues. J was trimmed by 6 bases and V by 5 bases; bases with no gene match: 4. The germline CDR1 and CDR2 sequences are SSHAT and FNYEAQ (reference sequence). CDR3 coding DNA: TGTGCCAGCAGCCCCTGGGGGGGCAATGAGCAGTTCTTC. Residues: CASSPWGGNEQFF.

The chain links TRBV6-5 to TRBJ1-5, with 8 nucleotides matching TRBD1. Germline trimming cut 6 bases from V and 3 bases from J; bases unmatched to any gene: 4. Germline CDR1 MNHEY, CDR2 SVGAGI. There are 14 residues in the CDR3. The CDR3 sequence: CASSSGQVNQPQHF. The CDR3 nucleotides read TGTGCCAGCAGCTCGGGACAGGTCAATCAGCCCCAGCATTTT.

The gene calls are TRBV5-1 and TRBJ1-1; TRBD1 might be the D (6 bases). The ends were cut back, 1 base at V and 3 bases at J, with 13 bases in the middle. The CDR3 runs to 15 residues. Germline CDR1 reads SGHRS; CDR2 reads YFSETQ. This chain's CDR3 is CASSLWGGWDTEAFF. CDR3 DNA: TGCGCCAGCAGCTTGTGGGGGGGCTGGGACACTGAAGCTTTCTTT.

V gene TRBV19 combines with J gene TRBJ2-7, with a tentative D call TRBD2 (5 bases). The ends were cut back, 5 bases at V and 0 bases at J, with 17 bases in the middle. Germline CDR1 reads LNHDA; CDR2 reads SQIVND (reference sequence). This CDR3 region has 16 residues. Written as DNA, the CDR3 is TGTGCCAGTAGTCCCCTTCCCGGACTTAGCTCCTACGAGCAGTACTTC. Its translation: CASSPLPGLSSYEQYF. Looking up the rest from reference TRBV19 and TRBJ2-7 gives the full variable domain: DGGITQSPKYLFRKEGQNVTLSCEQNLNHDAMYWYRQDPGQGLRLIYYSQIVNDFQKGDIAEGYSVSREKKESFPLTVTSAQKNPTAFYLCASSPLPGLSSYEQYFGPGTRLTVT.

CDR3 bases: TGTGCCAGCAGCTTAGATCAGTGGCAGCCCCAGCATTTT. As protein: CASSLDQWQPQHF. The chain is built from TRBV7-2 and TRBJ1-5; D is uncertain. CDR3 size: 13 residues. Trimming removed 1 base at V and 7 bases at J, with 8 bases between. The germline V gene encodes CDR1 SGHTA and CDR2 FQGNSA.

The chain couples TRBV6-4 to TRBJ2-3, with 7 nucleotides matching TRBD2. V lost 3 bases and J lost 2; bases outside the gene matches: 2. Germline CDR1 MRHNA, CDR2 SNTAGT. The CDR3 contains 14 residues. The CDR3, as DNA: TGTGCCAGCAGTGAACTAGCGTCCACAGATACGCAGTATTTT. Its protein product is CASSELASTDTQYF.

The CDR3: CASSLYGSTDTQYF. The CDR3 DNA follows: TGTGCCAGCAGTTTGTACGGGAGCACAGATACGCAGTATTTT. V and J are TRBV27 and TRBJ2-3; D remains unclear. This CDR3 is built from 14 residues. Germline lookup yields CDR1 MNHEY and CDR2 SMNVEV (reference sequence). Trimming left V 3 bases short and J 0 bases short, with 7 bases between.

This clone came up once. The chain carries TRBV5-1 and TRBJ2-7; possible D gene TRBD1, 6 bases. V lost 1 base and J 0 bases, leaving 14 bases between the germline ends. CDR3 length: 16 residues. From germline, CDR1 is SGHRS and CDR2 YFSETQ. The CDR3 DNA sequence: TGCGCCAGCAGCTTGACAGGGACGCTCGGCTCCTACGAGCAGTACTTC. Translated: CASSLTGTLGSYEQYF.

CDR3 residues: CASSHELYGYTF. The CDR3 DNA sequence: TGTGCCAGCAGCCATGAGCTTTATGGCTACACCTTC. The rearrangement uses TRBV4-2 and TRBJ1-2; no clear D. The CDR3 totals 12 residues. Germline V CDR1 and CDR2: LGHNA, YNFKEQ. Trimming left V 3 bases short and J 5 bases short, with 7 bases between.

This chain links TRBV19 with TRBJ2-4; 8 bases line up with TRBD1. The CDR3 spans 19 residues. Germline V gene lookup returns CDR1 LNHDA and CDR2 SQIVND (reference sequence). Trimming cost V 4 bases and J 0 bases; bases outside gene matches: 14. The CDR3 is CASSRGQGAFDRAKNIQYF. The DNA of the CDR3 is TGTGCCAGTAGTAGGGGGCAGGGGGCGTTTGATAGAGCCAAAAACATTCAGTACTTC.

In DNA form, the CDR3 reads TGTGCCAGCAGTCAAACGGGGGGTTTTTACAATGAGCAGTTCTTC. Protein sequence: CASSQTGGFYNEQFF. The chain carries TRBV6-1 and TRBJ2-1; 7 bases map to TRBD2. Losses at the gene ends were 5 bases for V and 4 bases for J; bases not matched to a gene: 8. The CDR3 is 15 residues long. Germline loops: CDR1 MNHNS, CDR2 SASEGT.

The genes are TRBV2 and TRBJ2-5; 7 bases fit TRBD2. Germline CDR1 is SNHLY and CDR2 is FYNNEI. J gave up 1 base and V 11 bases, and 4 bases lay outside the gene matches. CDR3 length: 12 residues. CDR3: CAGGTIQETQYF. In DNA form, the CDR3 reads TGTGCCGGTGGGACTATCCAAGAGACCCAGTACTTC.

This clone was seen a handful of times. The chain joins TRBV5-8 to TRBJ2-7, with TRBD2 identical over 11 bases. Germline CDR1 reads SGHTS; CDR2 reads YDEGEE. The trim removed 4 bases at V and 0 bases at J, leaving 9 bases unmatched. This CDR3 contains 17 residues. The CDR3 coding sequence is TGTGCCAGCAGCGAAACTAGCGGGAGTTTCCCCTCCTACGAGCAGTACTTC. Protein product: CASSETSGSFPSYEQYF.

The rearrangement uses TRBV19 and TRBJ1-4; perhaps TRBD1 as D (5 bases). The CDR3 sequence is 14 residues long. Trimming left V 3 bases short and J 7 bases short, with 12 bases between. Germline CDR1 reads LNHDA; CDR2 reads SQIVND (reference sequence). DNA for the CDR3: TGTGCCAGTAGTATTGGCAGGGTTGGTGAAAAACTGTTTTTT. Its translation: CASSIGRVGEKLFF. The full variable domain, rest sourced from reference TRBV19 and TRBJ1-4, is DGGITQSPKYLFRKEGQNVTLSCEQNLNHDAMYWYRQDPGQGLRLIYYSQIVNDFQKGDIAEGYSVSREKKESFPLTVTSAQKNPTAFYLCASSIGRVGEKLFFGSGTQLSVL.

This chain joins TRBV9 and TRBJ1-1; 9 bases agree with TRBD1. V lost 0 bases, J lost 7 bases, and 10 bases stayed unmatched. Germline V gene sequence: CDR1 SGDLS, CDR2 YYNGEE. This CDR3 has 16 amino acids. In nucleotides, the CDR3 is TGTGCCAGCAGCGTAGCGGGAGGGGCGGGACAGGGTGAAGCTTTCTTT. This codes for CASSVAGGAGQGEAFF.

The chain uses TRBV28 and TRBJ1-2; unclear D gene. Trimming pared 3 bases from V and 4 bases from J, leaving 3 bases between. The CDR3 extends over 11 amino acids. Germline lookup yields CDR1 MDHEN and CDR2 SYDVKM. The CDR3 DNA reads TGTGCCAGCAGTTTCGGCTATGGCTACACCTTC. Translated, it gives CASSFGYGYTF.

The V and J genes are TRBV9 and TRBJ1-2; TRBD1 agrees at 10 bases. The CDR3 loop spans 15 amino acids. The germline gives CDR1 SGDLS, CDR2 YYNGEE. V gave up 2 bases and J gave up 7 bases; unmatched junction bases: 8. DNA of the CDR3: TGTGCCAGCAGCGTTTCGGGACAGGGGCAGAGTGGCTACACCTTC. Its protein product is CASSVSGQGQSGYTF.

The chain links TRBV21-1 to TRBJ2-5; the table's D gene call, TRBD1, was not cross checked with the DNA. TRBV21-1 is noted as a pseudogene. This CDR3 spans 14 amino acids. In DNA form, the CDR3 reads TGTGCCAGCAGCCGACGACAGGGGAGAGGGACCCAGTACTTC. Protein product: CASSRRQGRGTQYF.

J is TRBJ2-1 and V is TRBV28, with 7 bases lining up with TRBD2. Germline V gene data show CDR1 as MDHEN and CDR2 as SYDVKM. There are 14 residues in the CDR3. Trimming took 6 bases from V and 3 from J; bases not matched to a gene: 5. The CDR3 is CASSKSGNYNEQFF. The CDR3 nucleotides read TGTGCCAGCAGCAAGAGCGGGAACTACAATGAGCAGTTCTTC.

This clone was observed once. The V and J genes are TRBV6-1 and TRBJ1-1; D remains ambiguous. Germline CDR1 reads MNHNS; CDR2 reads SASEGT. The V and J ends lost 1 base and 1 base respectively, with 13 bases between them. This CDR3 contains 16 residues. The CDR3 DNA sequence: TGTGCCAGCAGTGAAGTGGGCGCCCGTTCGAACACTGAAGCTTTCTTT. It codes for CASSEVGARSNTEAFF.

This chain connects TRBV7-2 to TRBJ1-1; TRBD1 is a possible D gene (6 bases). The CDR3 spans 13 residues. In germline, CDR1 is SGHTA, CDR2 FQGNSA. Trimming cost V 1 base and J 4 bases, with 7 bases left between them. CDR3 loop: CASSLGQVTEAFF. Here the CDR3 DNA reads TGTGCCAGCAGCTTAGGACAGGTCACTGAAGCTTTCTTT.

Only one count was recorded for this clone. The gene calls are TRBV5-4 and TRBJ2-7; a possible D gene is TRBD1 (5 bases). V was cut by 0 bases and J by 5 bases, with 9 bases left in between. CDR1 and CDR2 from the germline V gene are SGHNT and YYREEE (reference sequence). The CDR3 is made up of 13 amino acids. CDR3 DNA: TGTGCCAGCAGCTTGGGGGGCCGCGACGAGCAGTACTTC. This translates into CASSLGGRDEQYF.

The V and J genes are TRBV5-6 and TRBJ2-3; tentative D call: TRBD1 (6 bases). In germline, CDR1 is SGHDT, CDR2 YYEEEE. The CDR3 is 16 residues long. Trimming cost V 2 bases and J 4 bases, with 17 bases left between them. CDR3 nucleotide sequence: TGTGCCAGCAGCTTATTCAGGGGTGCTAGCCCAGATACGCAGTATTTT. It codes for CASSLFRGASPDTQYF.

The CDR3 sequence: CASSQAGQGRRTYNEQFF. The CDR3 DNA reads TGCGCCAGCAGCCAAGCGGGACAGGGGAGGAGAACCTACAATGAGCAGTTCTTC. The V call is TRBV4-1, the J call TRBJ2-1; 10 positions agree with TRBD1. Unmatched junction bases numbered 8, after V lost 1 base and J lost 2 bases. Germline V gene sequence: CDR1 MGHRA, CDR2 YSYEKL. The CDR3 has 18 residues.

The chain has TRBV7-8 and TRBJ2-3, with 10 bases that match TRBD2. The germline CDR1 and CDR2 sequences are SGHVS and FQNEAQ. J gave up 3 bases and V 5 bases, and 11 bases lay outside the gene matches. This CDR3 has 17 residues. As DNA, the CDR3 is TGTGCCAGCAGCCAGGTTCTAGCGGGAGTGGATACAGATACGCAGTATTTT. Amino acid sequence: CASSQVLAGVDTDTQYF.

The V and J genes are TRBV4-1 and TRBJ2-5, with 7 bases that match TRBD1. Trimming cost V 3 bases and J 4 bases; bases outside gene matches: 11. This CDR3 has 16 residues. In germline, CDR1 is MGHRA, CDR2 YSYEKL. CDR3 DNA: TGCGCCAGCAGCCACCCCTCGACAGGGTCTGGAGAGACCCAGTACTTC. Translated, it gives CASSHPSTGSGETQYF.

This chain connects TRBV7-8 to TRBJ1-5, with D perhaps TRBD1 (6 bases). The ends were cut back, 5 bases at V and 5 bases at J, with 16 bases in the middle. This CDR3 has 15 amino acids. Germline assignment: CDR1 SGHVS and CDR2 FQNEAQ. CDR3 loop: CASSLGAGGHQPQHF. CDR3 nucleotide sequence: TGTGCCAGCAGCCTAGGAGCTGGGGGCCATCAGCCCCAGCATTTT.

The V gene is TRBV2, the J gene TRBJ2-6, with a tentative D call TRBD2 (6 bases). CDR1 and CDR2 (germline): SNHLY, FYNNEI. This CDR3 region has 18 residues. V was clipped by 3 bases and J by 2 bases, with 17 bases between them. The CDR3, as DNA: TGTGCCAGCAGTGATGAATCGGTACTAGCTACTGGGGCCAACGTCCTGACTTTC. Amino acid sequence: CASSDESVLATGANVLTF.

The V call is TRBV2, the J call TRBJ2-1; 7 positions match TRBD1. The trim removed 6 bases at V and 0 bases at J, leaving 2 bases unmatched. The V gene's germline CDR1 is SNHLY and CDR2 FYNNEI. The CDR3 is 14 residues long. The CDR3 bases are TGTGCCAGCAGGGACAGGCCCTCCTACAATGAGCAGTTCTTC. The encoded protein is CASRDRPSYNEQFF.

The chain has TRBV9 and TRBJ1-4; D not resolved. The V and J ends lost 4 bases and 3 bases respectively, with 13 bases between them. The CDR3 has 15 amino acids. Germline lookup yields CDR1 SGDLS and CDR2 YYNGEE. The CDR3 reads CASSSSSNSNEKLFF. As DNA, the CDR3 is TGTGCCAGCAGCTCATCGAGCAACTCTAATGAAAAACTGTTTTTT.

The chain has TRBV28 and TRBJ2-2, with TRBD1 as a possible D gene (5 bases). CDR3 size: 14 residues. The V gene lost 7 bases and the J gene lost 1 base, with 10 bases spanning the gap. In germline, CDR1 is MDHEN, CDR2 SYDVKM. The CDR3 is CASTPTVNTGELFF. In DNA, the CDR3 is TGTGCCAGCACCCCGACAGTGAACACCGGGGAGCTGTTTTTT.